The present entry profiles one T cell receptor (beta chain) with its context. Its antigen is still unknown. Generated by immunoSEQ multiplex PCR, the TCRdb table keeps only in-frame clones and is missing some. The sample holds over 130,000 clones, about 92% seen once. The data were taken from a study of T cell responses to AZD1222 COVID-19 vaccine. Overall study results and limits: Along spike, vaccine-associated CD4 TCRs were found throughout, with dominance at 160-218 and 743-854.

Trimming removed 5 bases from V and 3 bases from J, with 13 bases in between. Germline-derived CDR1 and CDR2 are LGHDT and YNNKEL (reference sequence). The CDR3 length is 14 residues. This receptor was taken from an adult who received the AZD1222 COVID-19 vaccine. The sequencing here drew on peripheral blood, taken 28 days after the second AZD1222 dose. The rearrangement joins TRBV3-1 (or the pseudogene TRBV3-2) to TRBJ1-2; D is uncertain. The CDR3 reads CASSYVAGDYGYTF. CDR3 nucleotide sequence: TGTGCCAGCAGCTACGTCGCCGGTGACTATGGCTACACCTTC.